One T cell receptor (beta chain) is described in this entry. Which antigen it targets is not known. Base qualities were left out, and no much larger clone turns up one base away. Other DNA sequences from this sample encode an identical CDR3 as well. This entry is derived from a study of shared clonotypes between healthy human individuals (dated by TCRdb to 2019 to 2021). Turning to the overall study: The cohort included a few men and a couple of women between 18 and 49 years of age. For each donor, three plates each were used for CD4 naive and CD4 memory, two plates were used for CD8 naive, and one plate was used for CD8 memory. Blood TCR repertoires of five healthy adults were deeply sequenced to estimate repertoire size and the extent of clonotype sharing between individuals. To increase sequencing depth and limit assay-specific biases, different laboratories used diverse techniques to prepare libraries and sequence TCR repertoires. Per donor, leukapheresis produced somewhere between about 0.8 and 9.5 billion PBMCs.

The paper as a whole reports these results and caveats: Rarefaction of sorted-subset datasets indicated incomplete sequencing despite the large sequencing depth. Naive subsets generally had larger estimated clonotype richness than memory subsets. Sampling was limited to blood, and TCR repertoires in tissue likely differ from TCR repertoires in blood. Because the study included a small number of donors, the genetic and exposure-history diversity represented was limited. Pairwise subsampling led to the expectation that sequencing depth would affect the degree of clonotype sharing among donors. Compared with non-shared clonotypes, clonotypes shared by all four sorted-subset donors had higher generation probabilities. When a few donors were compared, the shared fraction of clonotypes was 5% to 6.5% for naive CD4, around 3.5% for naive CD8, more than 2% for memory CD4, and 0.35% to 0.4% for memory CD8.

Using the deep immunoSEQ assay, TCR CDR3 regions were amplified from genomic DNA by multiplex PCR. Genomic DNA extracted from each cell subset was distributed evenly over all wells of several immunoSEQ 96-well plates, and each plate served as one replicate. For sorted subsets, each replicate PCR was loaded with about 0.2 ug genomic DNA, equivalent to 25,000 to 35,000 T cell genomes. Purified libraries were quantified with a Qubit 3.0 fluorometer, sized on a Bioanalyzer 2100, and re-quantified with the KAPA Library Quantification kit. Each immunoSEQ 96-well plate was sequenced on its own single-read 150-cycle Illumina NextSeq 550 flow cell. In the paper's pipeline: Because only junctional sequences without quality scores were contained in the immunoSEQ output, filtering matching that applied to full-length reads could not be performed. To assign V/J genes and CDR3, sequences were annotated using PyIR, a Python wrapper for IgBLAST v1.9, with IMGT germline references. Reads were filtered out if the reads had weak V/J assignments (E-value above 1e-6), no CDR3, stop codons, out-of-frame junctions, or ambiguous translated residues. V3J clonotypes were defined as sequences sharing an identical inferred V gene, J gene, and CDR3 amino acid sequence. To compute the percentage overlap between repertoires, the number of shared unique clonotypes was divided by the size of the smaller repertoire. Repertoire richness was assessed with RTK rarefaction, the Chao1 estimator, and Recon v2.1 estimates of unobserved clonotypes. Generation probabilities for all TCRbeta clonotypes obtained by the gDNA method from a handful of donors were computed using OLGA. What TCRdb holds here is the immuneACCESS table cut down to in-frame rearrangements. Part of the clones is not present; checked against another copy, under half of the missing clones reflect an unresolved V gene, and the others are unexplained. The V and J calls and clone size are taken from that table; D and trimming were inferred from the DNA. The sample has hundreds of thousands of clones on record, around 67% of them singletons. Less than 2% of the sample is taken by the ten largest.

The V end loses 2 bases and the J end loses 1 base, and a stretch of 7 bases separates them. For CDR1 and CDR2, the germline V gene lists SNHLY and FYNNEI. Its CDR3 holds 14 amino acids, cysteine through phenylalanine. The read is trimmed to its CDR3 DNA, 42 bases read in frame from base 1. Healthy HIV-negative adults with no recently reported acute infections or vaccinations were included as donors. Every donor was a Caucasian adult residing in Nashville, Tennessee, USA. CD4+ T cells were enriched by magnetic negative selection; naive cells were then positively selected on CD45RA, and the negative fraction formed the memory subset. After blood collection by leukapheresis, PBMCs were isolated using Ficoll-Histopaque density gradient centrifugation and then cryopreserved in the vapor phase of liquid nitrogen. Analytical flow cytometry was used to check the purity and quantity of every magnetically sorted T cell population. Genomic DNA was isolated from each sorted fraction and quantified by UV absorbance on a Nanodrop 2000c.

Here the chain combines TRBV2 and TRBJ2-3; the D gene is possibly TRBD1, with 6 bases matching. This receptor was obtained from a woman younger than 45 in good health. The sequenced sample consisted of memory CD4+ T cells sorted from blood. According to the study, the label for this sample's cell subset or site signals: CD45RA-negative fraction. At the DNA level, the sequence is TGTGCCAGCAGTGAACGGACAGGCACAGATACGCAGTATTTT. This is translated as CASSERTGTDTQYF. With the portions outside the CDR3 filled from the reference TRBV2 and TRBJ2-3 genes, the complete variable region becomes EPEVTQTPSHQVTQMGQEVILRCVPISNHLYFYWYRQILGQKVEFLVSFYNNEISEKSEIFDDQFSVERPDGSNFTLKIRSTKLEDSAMYFCASSERTGTDTQYFGPGTRLTVL.